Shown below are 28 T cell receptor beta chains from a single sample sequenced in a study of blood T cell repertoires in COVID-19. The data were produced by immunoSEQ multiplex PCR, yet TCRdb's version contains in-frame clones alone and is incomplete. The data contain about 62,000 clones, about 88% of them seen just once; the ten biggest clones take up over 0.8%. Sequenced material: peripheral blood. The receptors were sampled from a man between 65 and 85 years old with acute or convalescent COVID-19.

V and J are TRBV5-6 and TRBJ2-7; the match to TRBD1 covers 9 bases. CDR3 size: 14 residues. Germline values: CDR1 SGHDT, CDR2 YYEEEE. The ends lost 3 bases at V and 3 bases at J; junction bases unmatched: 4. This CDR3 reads CASSWGQGYYEQYF. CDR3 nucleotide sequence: TGTGCCAGCAGCTGGGGACAGGGTTACTACGAGCAGTACTTC.

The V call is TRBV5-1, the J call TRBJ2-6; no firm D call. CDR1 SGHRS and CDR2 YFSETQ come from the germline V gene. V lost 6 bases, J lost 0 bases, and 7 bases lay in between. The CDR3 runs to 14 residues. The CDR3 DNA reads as TGCGCCAGCATGTCAGACTCTGGGGCCAACGTCCTGACTTTC. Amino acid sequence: CASMSDSGANVLTF.

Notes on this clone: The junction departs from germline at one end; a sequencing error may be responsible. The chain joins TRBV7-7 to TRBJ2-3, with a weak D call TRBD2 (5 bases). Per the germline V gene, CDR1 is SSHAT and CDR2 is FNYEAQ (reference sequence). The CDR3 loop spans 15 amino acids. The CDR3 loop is CASSRSSGITDTQYF. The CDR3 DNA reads TGTGCTAGCAGCCGTTCCAGCGGTATTACAGATACGCAGTATTTT.

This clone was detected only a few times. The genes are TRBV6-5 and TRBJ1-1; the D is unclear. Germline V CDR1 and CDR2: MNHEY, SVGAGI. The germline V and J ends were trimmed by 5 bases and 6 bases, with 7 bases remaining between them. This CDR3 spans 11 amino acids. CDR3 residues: CASSREAEAFF. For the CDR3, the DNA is TGTGCCAGCAGTCGGGAAGCTGAAGCTTTCTTT.

CDR3 in DNA: TGTGCCAGCAGCCCCGCGGTAATCCGGCCCCTCCACTTT. This translates into CASSPAVIRPLHF. This sequence joins TRBV3-1 (or the pseudogene TRBV3-2) and TRBJ1-6; D unclear. CDR3 length: 13 amino acids. Trimming removed 4 bases at V and 13 bases at J, with 14 bases between. CDR1 is LGHDT, CDR2 YNNKEL, per germline (reference sequence).

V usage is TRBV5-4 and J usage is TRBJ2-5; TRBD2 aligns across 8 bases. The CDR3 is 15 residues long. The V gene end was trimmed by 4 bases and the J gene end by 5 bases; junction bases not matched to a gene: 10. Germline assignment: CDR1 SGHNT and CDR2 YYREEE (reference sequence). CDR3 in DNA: TGTGCCAGCAGCCAGGTCGGGGGGGCCCCCGAGACCCAGTACTTC. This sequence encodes CASSQVGGAPETQYF.

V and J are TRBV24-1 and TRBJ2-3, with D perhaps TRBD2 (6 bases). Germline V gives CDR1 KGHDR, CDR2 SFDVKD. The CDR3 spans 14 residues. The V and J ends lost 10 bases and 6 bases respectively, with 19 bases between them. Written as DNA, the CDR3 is TGTGCCACTACTAGCCACCAGACCTCCGATACGCAGTATTTT. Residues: CATTSHQTSDTQYF.

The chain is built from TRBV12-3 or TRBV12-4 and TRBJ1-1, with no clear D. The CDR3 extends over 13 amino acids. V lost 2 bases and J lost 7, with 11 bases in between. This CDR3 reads CASSLRSRVEAFF. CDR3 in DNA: TGTGCCAGCAGTTTACGGTCGAGGGTTGAAGCTTTCTTT.

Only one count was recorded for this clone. CDR3 DNA sequence: TGTGCCAGCGGAGGGGGGGCTGTCTATGGCTACACCTTC. Translation gives CASGGGAVYGYTF. V gene TRBV28 combines with J gene TRBJ1-2; D may be TRBD1 (6 bases). V lost 8 bases to trimming and J lost 4 bases, with 14 bases between them. The CDR3 has 13 residues. Germline CDR1 is MDHEN and CDR2 is SYDVKM.

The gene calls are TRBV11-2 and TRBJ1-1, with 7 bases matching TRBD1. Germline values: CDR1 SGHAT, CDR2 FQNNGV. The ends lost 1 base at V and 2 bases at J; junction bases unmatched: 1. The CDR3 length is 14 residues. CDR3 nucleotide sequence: TGTGCCAGCAGCTTAGGACAGGGTAACACTGAAGCTTTCTTT. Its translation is CASSLGQGNTEAFF.

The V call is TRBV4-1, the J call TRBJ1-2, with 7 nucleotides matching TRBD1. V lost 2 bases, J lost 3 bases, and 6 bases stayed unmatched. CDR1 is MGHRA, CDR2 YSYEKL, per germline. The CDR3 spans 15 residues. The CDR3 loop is CASSQPGQPYYGYTF. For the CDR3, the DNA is TGCGCCAGCAGCCAACCGGGACAGCCCTACTATGGCTACACCTTC.

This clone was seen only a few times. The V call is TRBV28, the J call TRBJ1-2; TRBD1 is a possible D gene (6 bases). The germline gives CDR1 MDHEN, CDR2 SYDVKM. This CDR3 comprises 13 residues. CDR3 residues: CAIWGPLAYGYTF. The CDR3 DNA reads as TGTGCTATATGGGGGCCTCTGGCCTATGGCTACACCTTC.

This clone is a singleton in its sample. Here the CDR3 reads CASSSMGSIQYF. The CDR3 DNA is TGTGCCAGCAGCTCAATGGGGAGCATTCAGTACTTC. The V and J genes are TRBV12-3 or TRBV12-4 and TRBJ2-4, with D possibly matching TRBD2 (5 bases). V was cut by 6 bases and J by 9 bases, with 12 bases left in between. The CDR3 extends over 12 amino acids.

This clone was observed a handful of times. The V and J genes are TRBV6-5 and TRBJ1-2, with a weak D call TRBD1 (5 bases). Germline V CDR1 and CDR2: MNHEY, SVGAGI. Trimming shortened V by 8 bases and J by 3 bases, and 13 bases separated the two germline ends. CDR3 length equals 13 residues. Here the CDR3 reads CASGWGSDYGYTF. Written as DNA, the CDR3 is TGTGCCAGCGGCTGGGGCAGCGACTATGGCTACACCTTC.

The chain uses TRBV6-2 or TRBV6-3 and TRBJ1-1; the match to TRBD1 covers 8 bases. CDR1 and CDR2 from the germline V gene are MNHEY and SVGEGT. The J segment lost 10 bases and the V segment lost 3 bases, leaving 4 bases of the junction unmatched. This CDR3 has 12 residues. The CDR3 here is CASSYRQGIAFF. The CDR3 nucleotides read TGTGCCAGCAGTTATCGACAGGGGATAGCTTTCTTT.

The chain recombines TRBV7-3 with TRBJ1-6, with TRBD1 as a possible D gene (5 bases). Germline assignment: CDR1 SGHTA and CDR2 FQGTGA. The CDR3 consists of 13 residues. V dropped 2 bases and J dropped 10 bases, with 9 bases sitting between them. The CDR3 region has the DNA TGTGCCAGCAGCTTACAGGGAGGGTCACCCCTCCACTTT. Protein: CASSLQGGSPLHF.

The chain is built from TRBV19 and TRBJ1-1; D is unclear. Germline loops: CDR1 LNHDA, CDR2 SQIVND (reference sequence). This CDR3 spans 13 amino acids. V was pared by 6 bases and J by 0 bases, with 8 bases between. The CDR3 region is CASSSGLNTEAFF. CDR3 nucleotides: TGTGCCAGTAGCTCCGGTCTGAACACTGAAGCTTTCTTT.

CDR3 sequence (DNA): TGCGCCAGCAGCCACCCAGGGGGATTAGGCCAAGAGACCCAGTACTTC. Its protein product is CASSHPGGLGQETQYF. The chain uses TRBV4-1 and TRBJ2-5, with TRBD1 matching over 7 bases. V was clipped by 3 bases and J by 1 base; unmatched bases: 8. This CDR3 spans 16 amino acids. Germline V CDR1 and CDR2: MGHRA, YSYEKL.

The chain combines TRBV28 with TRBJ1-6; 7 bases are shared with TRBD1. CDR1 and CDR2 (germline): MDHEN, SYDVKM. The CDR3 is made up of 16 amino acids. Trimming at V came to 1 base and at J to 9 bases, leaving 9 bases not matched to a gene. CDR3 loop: CASSLLTGERSSPLHF. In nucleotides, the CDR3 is TGTGCCAGCAGTTTATTAACAGGGGAAAGAAGTTCACCCCTCCACTTT. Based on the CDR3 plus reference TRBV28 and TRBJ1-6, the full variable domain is DVKVTQSSRYLVKRTGEKVFLECVQDMDHENMFWYRQDPGLGLRLIYFSYDVKMKEKGDIPEGYSVSREKKERFSLILESASTNQTSMYLCASSLLTGERSSPLHFGNGTRLTVT.

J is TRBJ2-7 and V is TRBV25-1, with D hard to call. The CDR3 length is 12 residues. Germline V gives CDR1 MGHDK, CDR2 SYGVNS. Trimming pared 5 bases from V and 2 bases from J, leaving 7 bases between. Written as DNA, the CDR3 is TGTGCCAGCAGTTCCGGTCCCTACGAGCAGTACTTC. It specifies CASSSGPYEQYF.

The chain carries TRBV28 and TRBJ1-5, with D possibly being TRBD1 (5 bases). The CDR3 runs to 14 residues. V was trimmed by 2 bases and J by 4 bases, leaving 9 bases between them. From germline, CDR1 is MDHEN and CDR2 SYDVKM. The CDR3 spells CASSLSGGNQPQHF. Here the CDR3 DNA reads TGTGCCAGCAGTTTAAGCGGGGGAAATCAGCCCCAGCATTTT.

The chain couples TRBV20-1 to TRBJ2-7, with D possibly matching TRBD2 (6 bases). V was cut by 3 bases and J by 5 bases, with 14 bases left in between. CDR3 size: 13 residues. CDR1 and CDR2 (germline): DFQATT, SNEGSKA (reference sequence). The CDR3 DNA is TGCAGTGCTAGTGTCGGGAGCGGGCACGAGCAGTACTTC. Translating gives CSASVGSGHEQYF.

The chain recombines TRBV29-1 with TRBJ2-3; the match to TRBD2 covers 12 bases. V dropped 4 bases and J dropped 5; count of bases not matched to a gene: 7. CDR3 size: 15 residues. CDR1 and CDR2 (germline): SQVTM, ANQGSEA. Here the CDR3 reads CSVVLAGGRGDTQYF. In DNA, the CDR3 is TGCAGCGTTGTCCTAGCGGGAGGGAGGGGAGATACGCAGTATTTT.

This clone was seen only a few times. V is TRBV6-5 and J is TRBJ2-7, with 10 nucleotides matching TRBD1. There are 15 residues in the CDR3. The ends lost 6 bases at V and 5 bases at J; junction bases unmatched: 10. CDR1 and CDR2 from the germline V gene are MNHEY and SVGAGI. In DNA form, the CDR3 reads TGTGCCAGCAGATCGCGGGACAGGGGATCCCACGAGCAGTACTTC. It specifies CASRSRDRGSHEQYF.

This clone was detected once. CDR3 nucleotide sequence: TGTGCCAGCAACAGGGGAACAGATACGCAGTATTTT. It yields the protein CASNRGTDTQYF. This chain uses TRBV28 with TRBJ2-3; TRBD1 matches at 7 bases. Germline loops: CDR1 MDHEN, CDR2 SYDVKM. The CDR3 extends over 12 amino acids. V gave up 7 bases and J gave up 3 bases; unmatched junction bases: 1.

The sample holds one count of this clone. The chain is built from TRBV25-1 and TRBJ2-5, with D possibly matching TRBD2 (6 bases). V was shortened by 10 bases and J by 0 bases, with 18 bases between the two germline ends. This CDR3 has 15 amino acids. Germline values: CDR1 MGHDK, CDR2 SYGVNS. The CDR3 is CATRGAAPYQETQYF. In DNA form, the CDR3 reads TGTGCCACGCGGGGTGCAGCACCGTACCAAGAGACCCAGTACTTC.

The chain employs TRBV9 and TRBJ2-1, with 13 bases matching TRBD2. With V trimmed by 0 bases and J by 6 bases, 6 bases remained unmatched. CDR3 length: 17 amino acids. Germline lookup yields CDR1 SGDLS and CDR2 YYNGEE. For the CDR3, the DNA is TGTGCCAGCAGCGTAGAACTAGCGGGAGGGTCATCCAATGAGCAGTTCTTC. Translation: CASSVELAGGSSNEQFF.

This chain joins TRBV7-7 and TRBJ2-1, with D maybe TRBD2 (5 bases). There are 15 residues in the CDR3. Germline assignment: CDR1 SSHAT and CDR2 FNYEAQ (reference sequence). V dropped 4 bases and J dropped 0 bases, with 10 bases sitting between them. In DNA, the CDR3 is TGTGCCAGCAGCTCCGACTACAGCTCCTACAATGAGCAGTTCTTC. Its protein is CASSSDYSSYNEQFF.